This entry concerns a single T cell receptor beta chain. In the original processing: The assay estimated nucleated cells by amplifying reference gene primers. Here immunoSEQ multiplex PCR was the method, and the copy in TCRdb shows in-frame clones only, minus some. V and J calls and clone size are given by that table; D and trimming were obtained from the DNA. Found here are some 400,000 clones, around 87% of them singletons; the top ten hold around 6.3%. The CDR3 runs 13 residues. CDR1 is SGHDT and CDR2 is YYEEEE in the germline V gene. V lost 1 base and J lost 10, with 12 bases in between. This entry comes from a study of blood T cell repertoires in COVID-19. Study in general: COVID-19 samples from acute and convalescent phases originated in the United States, Italy and Spain. Nucleic acid was either cDNA or gDNA, and it came from T cells, B-cell-depleted T cells, or PBMCs.

Sequencing used peripheral blood. The chain employs TRBV5-6 and TRBJ2-1; D gene uncertain. The sequence was collected from a man younger than 30 with active or convalescent COVID-19. The CDR3 protein is CASSLPPLNEQFF. Written as DNA, the CDR3 is TGTGCCAGCAGCTTGCCCCCTCTAAACGAGCAGTTCTTC.